A selection of T cell receptor beta chains follows, all from one sample in a study of T cell responses to AZD1222 COVID-19 vaccine. Some clones are missing from TCRdb's copy, which holds only in-frame ones; the method was immunoSEQ multiplex PCR. The data contain some 120,000 clones, approximately 90% of them singletons. Sequencing used peripheral blood, obtained on day 0 of AZD1222 vaccination. The receptors here all came from an adult in good health. CDR3s include the opening cysteine and the closing phenylalanine or tryptophan. A D gene is named only where the DNA matches it firmly. Clone size is stated in some rows and not others, as once, few, many or a class when expanded.

len,abundance,d_gene,j_gene,v_gene,CDR3nt,CDR3aa
14,NA,TRBD1,TRBJ2-7,TRBV6-2/TRBV6-3,TGTGCCAGCAGCCAAGGACAGGAGTCCTACGAGCAGTACTTC,CASSQGQESYEQYF
12,NA,NA,TRBJ1-1,TRBV3-1/TRBV3-2,TGTGCCAGCAGTCAGAGGGTCACTGAAGCTTTCTTT,CASSQRVTEAFF
16,NA,NA,TRBJ2-3,TRBV11-3,TGTGCCAGCAGCTTAAGCTTAGGGCAGGGAACAGATACGCAGTATTTT,CASSLSLGQGTDTQYF
15,NA,TRBD2,TRBJ2-1,TRBV5-6,TGTGCCAGCAGCGCCGGGACTACCCCATACAATGAGCAGTTCTTC,CASSAGTTPYNEQFF
14,NA,TRBD1,TRBJ1-1,TRBV10-1,TGCGCCAGCAGTCTCCTGAGACAGGGGGCTGAAGCTTTCTTT,CASSLLRQGAEAFF
16,NA,NA,TRBJ1-6,TRBV9,TGTGCCAGCAGCGTAGATTGGACAGTCTATAATTCACCCCTCCACTTT,CASSVDWTVYNSPLHF
11,NA,NA,TRBJ2-5,TRBV4-2,TGTGCCAGCAGGATCGGGGAGACCCAGTACTTC,CASRIGETQYF
13,NA,NA,TRBJ1-2,TRBV4-1,TGCGCCAGCAGCCAACAGGGTGGGTATGGCTACACCTTC,CASSQQGGYGYTF
11,NA,NA,TRBJ2-7,TRBV6-5,TGTGCCAGCACCGGGGGCTACGAGCAGTACTTC,CASTGGYEQYF
15,NA,TRBD1,TRBJ2-3,TRBV28,TGTGCCAGCAGTCTCTACGGACAGGGGAGTAGTACGCAGTATTTT,CASSLYGQGSSTQYF
17,few,TRBD1,TRBJ1-6,TRBV19,TGTGCCAGTAGTATAGGGGACAGCAGCTCCTATAATTCACCCCTCCACTTT,CASSIGDSSSYNSPLHF
15,NA,TRBD2,TRBJ2-1,TRBV9,TGTGCCAGCAGCAAAACTAGCGGGAGGGACAATGAGCAGTTCTTC,CASSKTSGRDNEQFF
18,NA,TRBD2,TRBJ2-3,TRBV4-3,TGCGCCAGCAGCCAAGCCAGGGAGGGTAGCGGGGGCGGAGATACGCAGTATTTT,CASSQAREGSGGGDTQYF
18,NA,TRBD1,TRBJ1-4,TRBV4-3,TGCGCCAGCAGCCAAGATCCACAACAGGGGCAGTCTAATGAAAAACTGTTTTTT,CASSQDPQQGQSNEKLFF
14,NA,TRBD1,TRBJ1-6,TRBV6-1,TGTGCCAGCAGTCAGGGGGCGGGGGATTCACCCCTCCACTTT,CASSQGAGDSPLHF
12,NA,NA,TRBJ1-2,TRBV24-1,TGTGCCACCAGTGAAGGACAGTATGGCTACACCTTC,CATSEGQYGYTF
15,NA,TRBD1,TRBJ1-6,TRBV18,TGTGCCAGCTCACCAGGGACAGGGGGAAATTCACCCCTCCACTTT,CASSPGTGGNSPLHF
16,NA,NA,TRBJ1-6,TRBV9,TGTGCCAGCAGCGAGAATGGCTTGTGGGGAAACTCACCCCTCCACTTT,CASSENGLWGNSPLHF
15,NA,NA,TRBJ2-7,TRBV4-1,TGCGCCAGCAGCCCCGTGAGCGAAGGGTTTTACGAGCAGTACTTC,CASSPVSEGFYEQYF
14,NA,TRBD1,TRBJ1-1,TRBV19,TGTGCCAGTAGTGACAGGGGTGGAAGCACTGAAGCTTTCTTT,CASSDRGGSTEAFF
17,NA,TRBD1,TRBJ1-5,TRBV12-5,TGTGCTAGTGGTTTGTCCCGAAAGACAGGGGGCGTCCAGCCCCAGCATTTT,CASGLSRKTGGVQPQHF
14,NA,NA,TRBJ2-1,TRBV3-1/TRBV3-2,TGTGCCAGCAGCCAAGTCCCAGGGGAACGAGAGCAGTTCTTC,CASSQVPGEREQFF
15,NA,TRBD2,TRBJ2-3,TRBV27,TGTGCCAGCAGTTACCGAGGACTAGCGGGAGATACGCAGTATTTT,CASSYRGLAGDTQYF
14,NA,NA,TRBJ1-1,TRBV6-1,TGTGCCAGCAGTGAAAGGGCCCCTAAAGATGAAGCTTTCTTT,CASSERAPKDEAFF
13,few,NA,TRBJ1-2,TRBV5-6,TGTGCCAGCAGCTTCGGCAGGGGCGATGGCTACACCTTC,CASSFGRGDGYTF
13,NA,NA,TRBJ1-4,TRBV3-1/TRBV3-2,TGTGCCAGCAGCCCCAGGGGATATGAAAAACTGTTTTTT,CASSPRGYEKLFF
15,NA,TRBD1,TRBJ1-5,TRBV9,TGTGCCAGCAGCGCCGGGACAGGGTTCAGGGAGTCCCAGCATTTT,CASSAGTGFRESQHF
14,NA,NA,TRBJ2-7,TRBV6-5,TGTGCCAGCAGTCCCACAGGGTTCCGCGACGAGCAGTACTTC,CASSPTGFRDEQYF
14,NA,NA,TRBJ1-1,TRBV19,TGTGCCAGTAGTACACCACTCCCGAACACTGAAGCTTTCTTT,CASSTPLPNTEAFF
16,NA,NA,TRBJ1-2,TRBV7-2,TGTGCCAGCAGCTTAGTTAGCACAGGGTCTAACTATGGCTACACCTTC,CASSLVSTGSNYGYTF
13,NA,NA,TRBJ1-1,TRBV14,TGTGCCAGCAGCCAATGGGTGAACACTGAAGCTTTCTTT,CASSQWVNTEAFF
12,NA,NA,TRBJ2-7,TRBV27,TGTGCCAGCAGTGCTGCAGGGGACGAGCAGTACTTC,CASSAAGDEQYF
15,NA,TRBD2,TRBJ2-1,TRBV19,TGTGCCGGATCCCCGGGACTAGCGCCCGACAATGAGCAGTTCTTC,CAGSPGLAPDNEQFF
12,once,NA,TRBJ2-1,TRBV27,TGTGCCAGCAGTACCTTACAGGGACGGCAGTTCTTC,CASSTLQGRQFF
14,NA,NA,TRBJ1-5,TRBV19,TGTGCCAGTAGTATTCAAGTGGTGGATCAGCCCCAGCATTTT,CASSIQVVDQPQHF
14,NA,NA,TRBJ1-4,TRBV28,TGTGCCAGCAGTTTCCATCAGGGTAATGAAAAACTGTTTTTT,CASSFHQGNEKLFF
13,NA,NA,TRBJ1-2,TRBV29-1,TGCAGCGCCGCTTTGACAGGCTCCTATGGCTACACCTTC,CSAALTGSYGYTF
14,NA,NA,TRBJ2-7,TRBV21-1,TGTGCCAGCAGCAAAGGTAGGAGCTCCTACGAGCAGTACTTC,CASSKGRSSYEQYF
16,NA,NA,TRBJ2-2,TRBV19,TGTGCCAGCAATCGGGACTTTAGGGGGTCGACCGGGGAGCTGTTTTTT,CASNRDFRGSTGELFF
15,NA,NA,TRBJ1-6,TRBV18,TGTGCCAGCCAGGAGGCGGGGTCCTATAATTCACCCCTCCACTTT,CASQEAGSYNSPLHF
15,NA,NA,TRBJ1-2,TRBV5-1,TGCGCCAGCAGCCCGAACCAGGGTTTGAACTATGGCTACACCTTC,CASSPNQGLNYGYTF
14,NA,NA,TRBJ2-2,TRBV7-2,TGTGCCAGCAGCCCTAGACAGGACAGCGGGGAGCTGTTTTTT,CASSPRQDSGELFF